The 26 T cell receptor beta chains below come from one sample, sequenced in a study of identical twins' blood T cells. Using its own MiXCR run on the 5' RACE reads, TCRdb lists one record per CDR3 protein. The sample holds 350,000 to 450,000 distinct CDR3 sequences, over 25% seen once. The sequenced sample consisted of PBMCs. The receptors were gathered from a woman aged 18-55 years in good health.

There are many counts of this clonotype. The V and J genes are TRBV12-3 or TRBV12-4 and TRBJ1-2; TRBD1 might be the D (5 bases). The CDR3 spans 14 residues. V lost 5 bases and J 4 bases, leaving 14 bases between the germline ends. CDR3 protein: CASSGDGRLYGYTF. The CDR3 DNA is TGTGCCAGCAGTGGGGACGGACGCCTCTATGGCTACACCTTC.

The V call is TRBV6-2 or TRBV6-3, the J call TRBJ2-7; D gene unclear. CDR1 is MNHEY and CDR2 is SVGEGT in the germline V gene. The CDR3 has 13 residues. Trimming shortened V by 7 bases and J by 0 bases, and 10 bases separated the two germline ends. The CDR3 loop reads CASTGESSYEQYF. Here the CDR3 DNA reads TGTGCCAGCACCGGCGAGAGCTCCTACGAGCAGTACTTC.

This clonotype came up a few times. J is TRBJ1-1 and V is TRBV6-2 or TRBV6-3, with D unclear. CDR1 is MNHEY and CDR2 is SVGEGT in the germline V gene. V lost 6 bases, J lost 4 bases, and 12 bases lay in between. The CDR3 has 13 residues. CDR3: CASRRAAGTEAFF. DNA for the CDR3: TGTGCCAGCAGACGGGCCGCGGGCACTGAAGCTTTCTTT.

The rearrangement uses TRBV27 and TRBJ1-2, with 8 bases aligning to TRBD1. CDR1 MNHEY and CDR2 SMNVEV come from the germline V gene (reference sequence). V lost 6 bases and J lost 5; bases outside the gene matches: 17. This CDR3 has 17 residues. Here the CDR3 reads CASSKIGTGSRDYGYTF. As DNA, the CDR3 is TGTGCCAGCAGCAAAATCGGGACAGGCAGTCGGGATTATGGCTACACCTTC.

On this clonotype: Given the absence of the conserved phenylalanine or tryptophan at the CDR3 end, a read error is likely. CDR3 amino acids: CASSSRDRDMNTEAFS. CDR3 nucleotides: TGTGCCAGCAGCTCCCGGGACAGAGATATGAACACTGAAGCTTTCTCT. The chain joins TRBV7-3 to TRBJ1-1; 7 bases are a match to TRBD1. The CDR3 is made up of 16 amino acids. With V trimmed by 4 bases and J by 0 bases, 8 bases remained unmatched. Germline lookup yields CDR1 SGHTA and CDR2 FQGTGA.

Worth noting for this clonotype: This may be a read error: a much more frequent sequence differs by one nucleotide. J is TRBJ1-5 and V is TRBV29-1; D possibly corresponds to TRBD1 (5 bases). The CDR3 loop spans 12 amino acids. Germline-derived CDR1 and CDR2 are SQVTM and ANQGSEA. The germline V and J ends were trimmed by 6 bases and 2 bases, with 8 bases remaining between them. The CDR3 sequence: CSVWDCNQPQHF. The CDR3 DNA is TGCAGCGTCTGGGACTGCAATCAGCCCCAGCATTTT.

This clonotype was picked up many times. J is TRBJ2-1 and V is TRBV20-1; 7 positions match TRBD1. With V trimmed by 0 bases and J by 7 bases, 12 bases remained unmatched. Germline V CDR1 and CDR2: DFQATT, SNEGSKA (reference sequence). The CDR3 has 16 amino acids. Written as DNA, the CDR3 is TGCAGTGCTAGAGATCTATACAGGGGTCTGAAAAATGAGCAGTTCTTC. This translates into CSARDLYRGLKNEQFF.

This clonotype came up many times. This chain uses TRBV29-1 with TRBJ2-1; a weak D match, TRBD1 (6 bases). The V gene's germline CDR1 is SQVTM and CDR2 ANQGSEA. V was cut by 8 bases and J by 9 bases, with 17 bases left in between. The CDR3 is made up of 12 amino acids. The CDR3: CSFLRTGLEQFF. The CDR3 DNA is TGCAGCTTTCTCCGAACAGGGCTTGAGCAGTTCTTC.

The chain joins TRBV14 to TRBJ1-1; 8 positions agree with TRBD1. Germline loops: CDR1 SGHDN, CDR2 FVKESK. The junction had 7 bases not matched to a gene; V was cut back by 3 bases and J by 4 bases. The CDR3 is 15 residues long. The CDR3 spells CASSHGQGGRTEAFF. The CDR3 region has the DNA TGTGCCAGCAGCCATGGACAGGGAGGACGCACTGAAGCTTTCTTT.

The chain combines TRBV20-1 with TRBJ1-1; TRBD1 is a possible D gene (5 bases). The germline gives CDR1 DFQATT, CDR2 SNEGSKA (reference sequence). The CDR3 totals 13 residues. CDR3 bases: TGCTGTTCGACCGGGACGGTGAACACTGAAGCTTTCTTT. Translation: CCSTGTVNTEAFF.

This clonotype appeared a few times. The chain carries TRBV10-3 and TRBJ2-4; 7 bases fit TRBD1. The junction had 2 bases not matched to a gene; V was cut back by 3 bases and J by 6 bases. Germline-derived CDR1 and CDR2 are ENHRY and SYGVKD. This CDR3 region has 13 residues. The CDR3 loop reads CAISDGTVNIQYF. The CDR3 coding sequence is TGTGCCATCAGTGACGGGACAGTAAACATTCAGTACTTC.

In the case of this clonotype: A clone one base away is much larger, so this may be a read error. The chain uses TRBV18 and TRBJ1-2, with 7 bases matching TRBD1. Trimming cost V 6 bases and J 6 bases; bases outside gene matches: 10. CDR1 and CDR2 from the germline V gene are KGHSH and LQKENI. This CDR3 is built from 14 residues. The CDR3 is CASSATGLQNGYTF. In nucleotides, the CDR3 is TGTGCCAGCTCCGCGACAGGGCTGCAAAATGGCTACACCTTC.

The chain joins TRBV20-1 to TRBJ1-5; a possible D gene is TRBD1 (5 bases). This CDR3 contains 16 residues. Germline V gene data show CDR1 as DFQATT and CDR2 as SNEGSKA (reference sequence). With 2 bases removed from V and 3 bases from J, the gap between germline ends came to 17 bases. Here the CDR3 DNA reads TGCAGTGCTAGACAGGGTACCCTATCGGACAATCAGCCCCAGCATTTT. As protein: CSARQGTLSDNQPQHF.

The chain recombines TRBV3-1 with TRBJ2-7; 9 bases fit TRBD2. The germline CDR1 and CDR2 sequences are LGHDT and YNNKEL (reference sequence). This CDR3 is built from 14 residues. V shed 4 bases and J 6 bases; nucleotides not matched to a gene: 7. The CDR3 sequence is CASSLGTSFSEQYF. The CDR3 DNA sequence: TGTGCCAGCAGCCTCGGGACTAGCTTCTCCGAGCAGTACTTC.

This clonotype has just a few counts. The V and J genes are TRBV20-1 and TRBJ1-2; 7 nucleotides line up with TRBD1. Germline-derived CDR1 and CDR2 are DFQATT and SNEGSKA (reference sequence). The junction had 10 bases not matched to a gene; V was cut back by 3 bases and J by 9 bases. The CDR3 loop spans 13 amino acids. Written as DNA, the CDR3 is TGCAGTGCTAGTGAACCGGACAGGCCCAGCTACACCTTC. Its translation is CSASEPDRPSYTF.

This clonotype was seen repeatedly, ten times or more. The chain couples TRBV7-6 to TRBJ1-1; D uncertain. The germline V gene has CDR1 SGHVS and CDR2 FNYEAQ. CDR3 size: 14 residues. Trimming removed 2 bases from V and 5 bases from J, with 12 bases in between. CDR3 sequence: CASSLHAGGTEAFF. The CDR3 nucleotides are TGTGCCAGCAGCTTACATGCCGGTGGGACTGAAGCTTTCTTT.

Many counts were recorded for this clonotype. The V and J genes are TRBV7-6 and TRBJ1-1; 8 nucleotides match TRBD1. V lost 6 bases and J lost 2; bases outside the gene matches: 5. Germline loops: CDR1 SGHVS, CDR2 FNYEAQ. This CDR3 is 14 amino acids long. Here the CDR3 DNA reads TGTGCCAGCAGTCGGGGACAGGCAAACACTGAAGCTTTCTTT. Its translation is CASSRGQANTEAFF.

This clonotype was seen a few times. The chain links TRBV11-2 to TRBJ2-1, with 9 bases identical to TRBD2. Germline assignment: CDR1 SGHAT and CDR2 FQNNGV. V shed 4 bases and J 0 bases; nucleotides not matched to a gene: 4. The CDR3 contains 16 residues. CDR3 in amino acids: CASSSLAGLSYNEQFF. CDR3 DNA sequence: TGTGCCAGCAGCTCGCTAGCGGGACTCTCCTACAATGAGCAGTTCTTC.

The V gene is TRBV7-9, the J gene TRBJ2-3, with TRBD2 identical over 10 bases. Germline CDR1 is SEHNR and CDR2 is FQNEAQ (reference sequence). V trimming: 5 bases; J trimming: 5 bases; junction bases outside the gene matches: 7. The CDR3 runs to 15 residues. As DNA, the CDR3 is TGTGCCAGCAGCGGGACTAGCGTCCGGATAGATACGCAGTATTTT. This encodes CASSGTSVRIDTQYF.

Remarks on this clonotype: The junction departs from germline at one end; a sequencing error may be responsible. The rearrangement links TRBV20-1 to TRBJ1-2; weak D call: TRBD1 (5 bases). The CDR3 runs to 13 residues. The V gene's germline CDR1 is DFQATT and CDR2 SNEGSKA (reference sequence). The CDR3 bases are TGCAGTGCAAAAAGACAGAGCTTATATGGCCACACCTTC. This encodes CSAKRQSLYGHTF.

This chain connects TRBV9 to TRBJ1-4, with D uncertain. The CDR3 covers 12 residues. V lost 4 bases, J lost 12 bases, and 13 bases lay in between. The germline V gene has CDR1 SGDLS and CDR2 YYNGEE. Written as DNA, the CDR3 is TGTGCCAGCAGCCTTGACGGATTTGAACTGTTTTTT. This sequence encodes CASSLDGFELFF. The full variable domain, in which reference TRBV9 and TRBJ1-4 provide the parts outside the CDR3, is DSGVTQTPKHLITATGQRVTLRCSPRSGDLSVYWYQQSLDQGLQFLIQYYNGEERAKGNILERFSAQQFPDLHSELNLSSLELGDSALYFCASSLDGFELFFGSGTQLSVL.

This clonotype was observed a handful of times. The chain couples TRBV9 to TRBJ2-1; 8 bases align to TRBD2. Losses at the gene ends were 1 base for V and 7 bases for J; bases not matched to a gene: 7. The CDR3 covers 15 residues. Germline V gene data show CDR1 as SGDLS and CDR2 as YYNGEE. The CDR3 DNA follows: TGTGCCAGCAGCGTAACGGTCGGGGGGGCGAATGAGCAGTTCTTC. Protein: CASSVTVGGANEQFF.

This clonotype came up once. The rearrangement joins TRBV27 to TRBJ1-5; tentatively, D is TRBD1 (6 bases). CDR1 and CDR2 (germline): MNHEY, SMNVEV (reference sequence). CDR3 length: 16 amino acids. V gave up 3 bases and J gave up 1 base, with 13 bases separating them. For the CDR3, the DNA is TGTGCCAGCAGTTTCAGGGGCCCGTACAGCAATCAGCCCCAGCATTTT. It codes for CASSFRGPYSNQPQHF.

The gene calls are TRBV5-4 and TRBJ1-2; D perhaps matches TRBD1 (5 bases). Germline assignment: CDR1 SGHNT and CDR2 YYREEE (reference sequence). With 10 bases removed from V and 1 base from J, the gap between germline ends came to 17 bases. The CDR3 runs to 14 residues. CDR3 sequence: CALGTGTHNYGYTF. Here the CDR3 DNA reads TGTGCCCTTGGCACGGGGACTCATAACTATGGCTACACCTTC.

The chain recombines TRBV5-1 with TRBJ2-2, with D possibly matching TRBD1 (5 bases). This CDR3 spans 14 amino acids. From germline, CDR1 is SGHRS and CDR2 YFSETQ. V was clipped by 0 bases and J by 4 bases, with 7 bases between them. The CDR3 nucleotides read TGCGCCAGCAGCTTGGATGGGGCCACCGGGGAGCTGTTTTTT. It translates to CASSLDGATGELFF.

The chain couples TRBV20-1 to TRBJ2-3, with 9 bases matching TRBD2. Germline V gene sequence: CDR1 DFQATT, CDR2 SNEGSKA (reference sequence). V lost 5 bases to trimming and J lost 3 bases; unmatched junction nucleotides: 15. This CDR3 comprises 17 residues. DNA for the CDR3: TGCAGTGCTCCCCGGATCGATAGCGGGAGAGGGACAGATACGCAGTATTTT. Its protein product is CSAPRIDSGRGTDTQYF.